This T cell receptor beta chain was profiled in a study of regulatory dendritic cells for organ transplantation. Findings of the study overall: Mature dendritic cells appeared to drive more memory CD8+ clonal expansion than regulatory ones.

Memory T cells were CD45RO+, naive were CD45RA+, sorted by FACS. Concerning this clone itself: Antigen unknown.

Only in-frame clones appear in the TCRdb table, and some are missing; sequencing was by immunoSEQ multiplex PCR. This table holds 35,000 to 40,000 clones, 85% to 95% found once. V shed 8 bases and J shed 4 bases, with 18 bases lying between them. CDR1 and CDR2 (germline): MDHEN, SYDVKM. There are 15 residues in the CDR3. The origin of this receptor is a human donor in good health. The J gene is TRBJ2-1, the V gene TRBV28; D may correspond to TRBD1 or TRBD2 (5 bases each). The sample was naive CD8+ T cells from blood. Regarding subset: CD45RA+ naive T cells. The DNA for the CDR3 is TGTGCCAGCCAGGGAGTAGCCCAGAAATACAATGAGCAGTTCTTC. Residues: CASQGVAQKYNEQFF. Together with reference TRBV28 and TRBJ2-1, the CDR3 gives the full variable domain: DVKVTQSSRYLVKRTGEKVFLECVQDMDHENMFWYRQDPGLGLRLIYFSYDVKMKEKGDIPEGYSVSREKKERFSLILESASTNQTSMYLCASQGVAQKYNEQFFGPGTRLTVL.